This is a list of T cell receptor beta chains from one sample in a study of blood T cell repertoires in COVID-19. Generated by immunoSEQ multiplex PCR, the TCRdb table keeps only in-frame clones and is missing some. The profile covers 210,000 or so clones, with about 85% appearing a single time and roughly 12% taken by the ten largest. Material for sequencing was peripheral blood. The receptors originated from a woman aged 18-29 years who had recovered from COVID-19. The CDR3 runs from the conserved cysteine through the conserved F or W. A D gene is named only where the DNA matches it firmly. Size tells how often a clone was seen (once, few, many) or the class of an expanded clone, and some rows leave it out.

d_gene	v_gene	j_gene	abundance	CDR3aa	CDR3nt
-	TRBV14	TRBJ1-4	once	CASSQQSGVANEKLFF	TGTGCCAGCAGCCAACAATCAGGGGTTGCTAATGAAAAACTGTTTTTT
-	TRBV2	TRBJ2-7	-	CASSEGATPNLYEQYF	TGTGCCAGCAGTGAAGGGGCTACACCGAACCTCTACGAGCAGTACTTC
TRBD1	TRBV29-1	TRBJ1-4	-	CSVKTGRAEKLFF	TGCAGCGTCAAGACAGGGCGGGCTGAAAAACTGTTTTTT
-	TRBV2	TRBJ2-3	-	CASTERVGTDTQYF	TGTGCCAGCACAGAGCGGGTAGGAACAGATACGCAGTATTTT
TRBD1	TRBV5-1	TRBJ2-3	once	CASSWGTGRWADTQYF	TGCGCCAGCAGCTGGGGGACAGGGCGTTGGGCAGATACGCAGTATTTT
-	TRBV7-2	TRBJ2-7	-	CASRQTSEQYF	TGTGCCAGCAGACAGACAAGCGAGCAGTACTTC
-	TRBV7-6	TRBJ1-5	-	CASSRQYGGGLQPQHF	TGTGCCAGCAGCCGACAATACGGAGGCGGGCTTCAGCCCCAGCATTTT
-	TRBV5-1	TRBJ1-1	-	CASSFLGEGTEAFF	TGCGCCAGCAGCTTCTTGGGGGAGGGCACTGAAGCTTTCTTT
TRBD2	TRBV7-2	TRBJ2-7	-	CASSGRDHLSEQYF	TGTGCCAGCAGCGGGAGGGACCACCTCAGCGAGCAGTACTTC
TRBD1	TRBV27	TRBJ1-2	-	CASSLTGGYGYTF	TGTGCCAGCAGTTTGACAGGGGGTTATGGCTACACCTTC
-	TRBV9	TRBJ1-2	once	CASSGARQWGNYGYTF	TGTGCCAGCAGCGGGGCCCGACAGTGGGGTAACTATGGCTACACCTTC
-	TRBV7-6	TRBJ2-1	-	CASSSAGYNEQFF	TGTGCCAGCAGCTCGGCGGGTTACAATGAGCAGTTCTTC
TRBD2	TRBV6-2/TRBV6-3	TRBJ2-3	few	CASSNGQIVILAGGTDTQYF	TGTGCCAGCAGCAACGGACAGATAGTCATACTAGCGGGAGGGACAGATACGCAGTATTTT